This T cell receptor beta chain was sequenced in a study of cytomegalovirus exposure and HLA in healthy donors. Libraries were prepared by immunoSEQ multiplex PCR; TCRdb keeps only in-frame clonotypes and omits some of them. This table has 180,000 or so clones, around 83% appearing once. Details on this clone: The target antigen is unknown.

The CDR3 has 13 residues. The germline V gene has CDR1 MNHEY and CDR2 SVGAGI. V was trimmed by 7 bases and J by 6 bases, leaving 15 bases between them. Study observations and caveats: Among TCR beta chains, those listed as cytomegalovirus-associated numbered more than 150.

The chain recombines TRBV6-5 with TRBJ1-2, with D perhaps TRBD1 (6 bases). What was sequenced was PBMCs. This receptor was obtained from a woman in her thirties in good health and CMV-seropositive. The chain's CDR3 is CASTRRQGNGYTF. The CDR3 DNA reads TGTGCCAGCACCCGGAGGCAGGGGAATGGCTACACCTTC.